This T cell receptor (beta chain) was captured by sequencing in a study of T-cell reconstitution after alpha-beta-depleted transplantation in children. Germline V lookup: CDR1 SGHRS, CDR2 YFSETQ. CDR3 length: 12 amino acids. Trimming left V 3 bases short and J 13 bases short, with 16 bases between. Using unique molecular identifiers, the investigators prepared the TCRbeta library. TCRdb analysed the PCR reads with MiXCR anew, one entry per CDR3 protein. This table has some 500,000 distinct CDR3 sequences, 32% appearing once. The sequence was obtained from a human donor who donated a stem cell graft to a child with aplastic anemia. This specimen was PBMCs from the stem cell graft donor, taken from the stem cell graft. The chain carries TRBV5-1 and TRBJ2-5, with D uncertain. CDR3 loop: CASSSEWRSRYF. The CDR3 DNA is TGCGCCAGCAGCTCCGAGTGGAGATCCCGGTACTTC.